This T cell receptor beta chain was recorded in a study of monozygotic twins with inflammatory bowel disease. Study findings and constraints: The results supported no single strong signal or clonotype associated with IBD. Different subtypes (of T cells) could not be told apart from one another.

TCR libraries each used around 3,300 ng of total RNA. From the 5' RACE reads, TCRdb lists one entry per CDR3 protein and no DNA. The sample features 150,000 to 200,000 distinct CDR3 sequences, with over 2.5% in its top ten. Points on this clonotype: No antigen is known for it.

CDR1 ENHRY and CDR2 SYGVKD come from the germline V gene. The CDR3 contains 17 residues. The clonotype originates from a human donor with ulcerative colitis or Crohn's disease, or a healthy co-twin of an affected twin (not recorded which). The V and J genes are TRBV10-3 and TRBJ2-2; the TCRdb call, TRBD2, lacks DNA for checking. The sequencing input was blood. The CDR3 here is CAISELPSGSNTGELFF.